Listed below are T cell receptor beta chains from one sample, sequenced in a study of cytomegalovirus exposure and HLA in healthy donors. The data were produced by immunoSEQ multiplex PCR, yet TCRdb's version contains in-frame clones alone and is incomplete. The table has roughly 66,000 clones, roughly two thirds seen once. The sample consisted of PBMCs. The receptors were sampled from a woman in her forties or fifties in good health and CMV-seronegative. CDR3s include the opening cysteine and the closing phenylalanine or tryptophan. A D gene is named only where the DNA matches it firmly. Size is stated for part of the rows, as once, few or many counts, or as a class when the clone is expanded.

>-|TRBJ2-3|-|TRBV25-1
TGTGCCAGCAGTGGGAACAGGGTCGACTCTAGCACAGATACGCAGTATTTT
CASSGNRVDSSTDTQYF
>-|TRBJ2-1|-|TRBV4-3
TGCGCCAGCAGCCAAGAGAGGGCTTCCTACAATGAGCAGTTCTTC
CASSQERASYNEQFF
>-|TRBJ2-7|-|TRBV6-6
TGTGCCAGCAGTCCCAAGGGGTACGAGCAGTACTTC
CASSPKGYEQYF
>few|TRBJ1-5|-|TRBV5-6
TGTGGCAGCAGCCTCCTAGCCGGTGGGGGCGGCTCTCAGCCCCAGCATTTT
CGSSLLAGGGGSQPQHF
>few|TRBJ2-7|TRBD1|TRBV6-5
TGTGCCAGCAGTTCCACCGGACAGGGGTACGAGCAGTACTTC
CASSSTGQGYEQYF
>few|TRBJ2-1|TRBD2|TRBV2
TGTGCCAGCAGGGCCGGGACTAGCATCTTCTTC
CASRAGTSIFF
>-|TRBJ2-7|TRBD1|TRBV7-2
TGTGCCAGCAGCCCCAAGACCGGGACAGGGTTCTACGAGCAGTACTTC
CASSPKTGTGFYEQYF
>-|TRBJ1-2|TRBD1|TRBV2
TGTGCCAGCAGTACCTCCGGGACAGGCGAACGGGGCTATGGCTACACCTTC
CASSTSGTGERGYGYTF
>-|TRBJ1-1|-|TRBV18
TGTGCCAGCTCACTTGGGCTTGAAGCTTTCTTT
CASSLGLEAFF
>-|TRBJ2-7|TRBD1|TRBV30
TGTGCCTGGACCGCTTCGGACAGGGGGGACCTCTACGAGCAGTACTTC
CAWTASDRGDLYEQYF
>-|TRBJ1-5|TRBD1|TRBV28
TGTGCCAGCAGTTACTACAGGGGAGGAAATCAGCCCCAGCATTTT
CASSYYRGGNQPQHF
>once|TRBJ2-1|TRBD2|TRBV6-5
TGTGCCAGCAGTTACTCGGTGGCGGGAGGGGTCAATGAGCAGTTCTTC
CASSYSVAGGVNEQFF
>few|TRBJ1-2|TRBD1|TRBV2
TGTGCCAGCAGTGAGATGGCAGGGGGTTTTGGCTACACCTTC
CASSEMAGGFGYTF
>once|TRBJ1-2|TRBD1|TRBV10-3
TGTGCCATCAGTACCGGACAGGGCGAGAGCTATGGCTACACCTTC
CAISTGQGESYGYTF
>-|TRBJ2-7|-|TRBV5-1
TGCGCCAGCAGCGGGGGGGGGCCCGAGCAGTACTTC
CASSGGGPEQYF
>many|TRBJ1-1|-|TRBV5-6
TGTGCCAGCAGCTTGCGGCCAACAGGCGCTCCCCGGAACACTGAAGCTTTCTTT
CASSLRPTGAPRNTEAFF
>few|TRBJ1-3|-|TRBV7-9
TGTGCCAGCAGCGGTAGGAGCCGGAGCCTCTCTGGAAACACCATATATTTT
CASSGRSRSLSGNTIYF
>once|TRBJ1-4|TRBD1|TRBV28
TGTGCCAGCGGACCTCTACAGGGGGCCGCGCGCAATGAAAAACTGTTTTTT
CASGPLQGAARNEKLFF
>once|TRBJ1-3|TRBD1|TRBV6-5
TGTGCCAGCAGGGACAGGTCCTCTGGAAACACCATATATTTT
CASRDRSSGNTIYF
>-|TRBJ1-1|-|TRBV2
TGTGCCAGCAGTGAGTTCGGGATTTCCAACACTGAAGCTTTCTTT
CASSEFGISNTEAFF
>-|TRBJ1-1|TRBD1|TRBV5-5
TGTGCCAGCAGCGCGGGACAGGGGGCGCGGACTGAAGCTTTCTTT
CASSAGQGARTEAFF
>-|TRBJ1-2|-|TRBV28
TGTGCCAGCAGTTTATGGGGGGGTGTAGGTGGCTACACCTTC
CASSLWGGVGGYTF
>many|TRBJ1-1|-|TRBV7-3
TGTGCCAGCAGCTTAAGTGGGGGGGGGAACACTGAAGCTTTCTTT
CASSLSGGGNTEAFF
>-|TRBJ2-3|-|TRBV10-3
TGTGCCATCAGTCGTTCGGGAGGGGGCATAGATACGCAGTATTTT
CAISRSGGGIDTQYF
>few|TRBJ2-5|-|TRBV5-1
TGCGCCAGCAGCGCAGGGTCGGGAGAGACCCAGTACTTC
CASSAGSGETQYF
>-|TRBJ2-7|-|TRBV27
TGTGCCAGCAGTGCCACCGGGACACTTTCCTACGAGCAGTACTTC
CASSATGTLSYEQYF
>-|TRBJ1-4|-|TRBV9
TGTGCCAGCAGCGTAGGGGAGGGGACGCTGTTTTTT
CASSVGEGTLFF
>-|TRBJ2-5|TRBD2|TRBV11-3
TGTGCCAGCAGCCGAGGACTAGGAGAGACCCAGTACTTC
CASSRGLGETQYF
>-|TRBJ2-1|-|TRBV18
TGTGCCAGCTCCCCACTCAGCGTCACTGACAATGAGCAGTTCTTC
CASSPLSVTDNEQFF
>-|TRBJ2-5|TRBD2|TRBV7-6
TGTGACAGCAGCTTATCTGTGGGACTAGCGGGAGGAGAGACCCAGTACTTC
CDSSLSVGLAGGETQYF
>-|TRBJ2-6|-|TRBV4-2
TGTGCCAGCAGCCCTGAGACTGGGGCCAACGTCCTGACTTTC
CASSPETGANVLTF
>-|TRBJ2-6|-|TRBV2
TGTGCCAGCAGTATAAGCTCTGGGGCCAACGTCCTGATTTTC
CASSISSGANVLIF
>few|TRBJ1-1|-|TRBV7-9
TGTGCCAGCAGCTTAGAGGCGGGGATTGAAGCTTTCTTT
CASSLEAGIEAFF
>-|TRBJ1-1|-|TRBV11-2
TGTGCCAGCAGCCGTGACACTGAAGCTTTCTTT
CASSRDTEAFF
>-|TRBJ1-5|TRBD1|TRBV4-1
TGCGCCAGCAGCCAAATTCAGGGGGCGGTTCAGCCCCAGCATTTT
CASSQIQGAVQPQHF
>-|TRBJ1-4|TRBD1|TRBV7-9
TGTGCCAGCAGCTTAGCCATAGGGACAGTTCCCGAAAAACTGTTTTTT
CASSLAIGTVPEKLFF
>few|TRBJ1-1|-|TRBV7-9
TGTGCCAGCAGCTTACAACAGGGACGTACTGAAGCTTTCTTT
CASSLQQGRTEAFF
>-|TRBJ2-2|TRBD2|TRBV7-9
TGTGCCAGCAGCCCCGGACTAGCGGACACCGGGGAGCTGTTTTTT
CASSPGLADTGELFF
>-|TRBJ2-5|-|TRBV5-1
TGCGCCAGCAGCGGGGGGACGCTACAAGAGACCCAGTACTTC
CASSGGTLQETQYF
>once|TRBJ1-1|TRBD1|TRBV18
TGTGCCAGCTCCCGAGCACCGATGGGACAGCTGAACACTGAAGCTTTCTTT
CASSRAPMGQLNTEAFF
>-|TRBJ2-5|-|TRBV5-4
TGTGCCAGCAGTTTCGCCCCCCCGGCAGCGGCGTACCAAGAGACCCAGTACTTC
CASSFAPPAAAYQETQYF
>-|TRBJ2-7|TRBD1|TRBV13
TGTGCCAGCAGTCCAGGGGGCGCAGCCTACGAGCAGTACTTC
CASSPGGAAYEQYF
>-|TRBJ2-1|-|TRBV4-1
TGCGCCAGCAGCCAAGTTTCAGGTTCCTACAATGAGCAGTTCTTC
CASSQVSGSYNEQFF
>once|TRBJ2-5|-|TRBV5-1
TGCGCCAGCAGCTTTGGTCCAACGGGCCAAGAGACCCAGTACTTC
CASSFGPTGQETQYF
>-|TRBJ2-7|-|TRBV15
TGTGCCACCAGCAGGCCGGGGGAGCAGTACTTC
CATSRPGEQYF
>medium-sized|TRBJ2-1|-|TRBV6-4
TGTGCCAGCAGTGACTCTAGCGGAGCCTACAATGAGCAGTTCTTC
CASSDSSGAYNEQFF
>-|TRBJ1-2|-|TRBV2
TGTGCCAGCAGTTATACCCAGGGGACGAGCTACACCTTC
CASSYTQGTSYTF
>-|TRBJ1-4|TRBD1|TRBV28
TGTGCCAGTTTGGACAGGGGGCCAGGAAAACTGTTTTTT
CASLDRGPGKLFF
>few|TRBJ2-7|-|TRBV5-1
TGCGCCAGCAGCTTATCTGGAGACGCCGTCGAGCAGTACTTC
CASSLSGDAVEQYF
>-|TRBJ2-1|TRBD2|TRBV7-9
TGTGCCAGCAGCTTAGCTGGGGGGAGGGCCTACAATGAGCAGTTCTTC
CASSLAGGRAYNEQFF
>-|TRBJ2-3|TRBD2|TRBV29-1
TGCAGCGTTCTGACTAGCGGGAGTAAGGGTACGCAGTATTTT
CSVLTSGSKGTQYF
>-|TRBJ2-3|TRBD1|TRBV29-1
TGCAGCGTACTGGGGACAGGGGGTAGCACAGATACGCAGTATTTT
CSVLGTGGSTDTQYF
>-|TRBJ1-1|TRBD1|TRBV5-5
TGTGCCAGCAACGACAGGGCGAGGGGTAACACTGAAGCTTTCTTT
CASNDRARGNTEAFF
>-|TRBJ1-5|-|TRBV15
TGTGCCACCTGCTGGAGCCCCGGGGAGCCCCAGCATTTT
CATCWSPGEPQHF
>-|TRBJ2-5|TRBD2|TRBV7-7
TGTGCTAGCAGCTTAGGACTAGCGGGGTCAGAGACCCAGTACTTC
CASSLGLAGSETQYF